Below are 30 T cell receptor beta chains sequenced from a single sample in a study of CXCR3 chemokines and chemotherapy response in bladder cancer. TCRdb re-called the PCR reads with MiXCR, one entry per CDR3 protein. The top ten clones hold 9.5% to 13% of a sample with about 5,000 distinct CDR3 sequences, approximately 15% of them seen once. This specimen was taken from a patient whose treatment included neoadjuvant chemotherapy. The receptors were gathered from a human donor with bladder cancer that responded to neoadjuvant chemotherapy.

The chain uses TRBV19 and TRBJ1-2, with 10 positions matching TRBD1. This CDR3 is 16 amino acids long. The V gene end was trimmed by 5 bases and the J gene end by 1 base; junction bases not matched to a gene: 7. Germline V CDR1 and CDR2: LNHDA, SQIVND (reference sequence). The CDR3: CASSPTTGGDNYGYTF. The CDR3 DNA is TGTGCCAGTAGTCCCACGACAGGGGGCGATAACTATGGCTACACCTTC.

In this sample, this clonotype is medium-sized (0.01 to 0.1%). The J gene is TRBJ2-1, the V gene TRBV6-2 or TRBV6-3; 11 nucleotides align to TRBD2. In germline, CDR1 is MNHEY, CDR2 SVGEGT. V dropped 10 bases and J dropped 8; count of bases not matched to a gene: 31. This CDR3 spans 21 amino acids. In DNA, the CDR3 is TGTGCCACGGCCCGGATTCGGGGGTTAAAGGTCGAGACTAGCGGGAAGGATGAGCAGTTCTTC. Translation: CATARIRGLKVETSGKDEQFF.

This clonotype was seen ten or more times. This chain uses TRBV15 with TRBJ2-7, with TRBD2 matching 13 bases. CDR3 length equals 17 residues. Germline V gene data show CDR1 as LNHNV and CDR2 as YYDKDF (reference sequence). With V trimmed by 0 bases and J by 2 bases, 4 bases remained unmatched. This CDR3 is CATSRDLLAGGTYEQYF. The DNA for the CDR3 is TGTGCCACCAGCAGAGATCTACTAGCGGGAGGGACCTACGAGCAGTACTTC.

The chain combines TRBV6-1 with TRBJ2-3, with 10 bases lining up with TRBD1. Germline V lookup: CDR1 MNHNS, CDR2 SASEGT. The J segment lost 3 bases and the V segment lost 5 bases, leaving 2 bases of the junction unmatched. The CDR3 sequence is 14 residues long. The CDR3 DNA is TGTGCCAGCAGTAAGGGACAGGGGACAGATACGCAGTATTTT. Translating it yields CASSKGQGTDTQYF.

This clonotype counts as medium-sized. The chain carries TRBV6-5 and TRBJ2-7; the D is unclear. Trimming left V 0 bases short and J 0 bases short, with 6 bases between. The CDR3 spans 14 residues. Germline loops: CDR1 MNHEY, CDR2 SVGAGI. The CDR3 is CASSYSPGSYEQYF. CDR3 DNA: TGTGCCAGCAGTTACTCACCGGGCTCCTACGAGCAGTACTTC.

In its sample, this clonotype was seen a few times. The chain carries TRBV12-3 or TRBV12-4 and TRBJ1-1, with no clear D. The CDR3 covers 17 residues. Between the trimmed V and J ends, which lost 4 bases and 1 base, there was a span of 19 bases. The CDR3 nucleotides are TGTGCCAGCAGTTCTCCAACCACGGGAGGGTGGAACACTGAAGCTTTCTTT. Translation: CASSSPTTGGWNTEAFF.

This clonotype is medium-sized in the sample. This chain links TRBV6-1 with TRBJ2-2; D ambiguous. CDR3 length: 14 amino acids. The germline gives CDR1 MNHNS, CDR2 SASEGT. The V and J ends lost 4 bases and 1 base respectively, with 7 bases between them. The chain's CDR3 is CASSALQNTGELFF. As DNA, the CDR3 is TGTGCCAGCAGTGCCCTTCAGAACACCGGGGAGCTGTTTTTT.

This clonotype was observed many times. CDR3 sequence: CATRRASGNNEQFF. CDR3 nucleotide sequence: TGTGCCACCCGCCGGGCTAGCGGCAACAATGAGCAGTTCTTC. V usage is TRBV15 and J usage is TRBJ2-1; TRBD2 agrees at 7 bases. Germline V gives CDR1 LNHNV, CDR2 YYDKDF (reference sequence). Germline trimming cut 8 bases from V and 5 bases from J; bases unmatched to any gene: 9. This CDR3 is built from 14 residues.

The V and J genes are TRBV6-2 or TRBV6-3 and TRBJ2-3; 11 bases are shared with TRBD2. V lost 5 bases, J lost 2 bases, and 3 bases stayed unmatched. Germline CDR1 is MNHEY and CDR2 is SVGEGT. The CDR3 runs 15 residues. As DNA, the CDR3 is TGTGCCAGCAGTCCGACTAGCGGGGTCACAGATACGCAGTATTTT. It specifies CASSPTSGVTDTQYF.

In this sample, this clonotype is medium-sized. The rearrangement links TRBV7-9 to TRBJ2-1; 9 nucleotides line up with TRBD2. The V gene's germline CDR1 is SEHNR and CDR2 FQNEAQ (reference sequence). V dropped 4 bases and J dropped 8; count of bases not matched to a gene: 9. The CDR3 has 15 residues. This CDR3 is CASSSRASGTDEQFF. Written as DNA, the CDR3 is TGTGCCAGCAGCTCCCGGGCTAGCGGGACCGATGAGCAGTTCTTC.

V and J are TRBV4-1 and TRBJ2-3; possibly TRBD1 for D (6 bases). The CDR3 sequence is 16 residues long. Germline loops: CDR1 MGHRA, CDR2 YSYEKL. Trimming stripped 1 base from V and 3 bases from J, with 14 bases between. The CDR3 DNA follows: TGCGCCAGCAGCCAAGTAATCGCGCAGGGGACAGATACGCAGTATTTT. Protein: CASSQVIAQGTDTQYF.

This clonotype is medium-sized by share. This sequence joins TRBV6-5 and TRBJ2-5; D is uncertain. V was trimmed by 9 bases and J by 6 bases, leaving 17 bases between them. This CDR3 region has 13 residues. Germline V gene lookup returns CDR1 MNHEY and CDR2 SVGAGI. The CDR3 DNA follows: TGTGCCAGTCAGTCAGATTGGCGAAAGACCCAGTACTTC. Translated, it gives CASQSDWRKTQYF.

The table lists this clonotype with many counts. V and J are TRBV30 and TRBJ2-1, with 7 positions matching TRBD2. The CDR3 is 14 amino acids. Germline loops: CDR1 GTSNPN, CDR2 SVGIG (reference sequence). V trimming: 1 base; J trimming: 4 bases; junction bases outside the gene matches: 4. CDR3 in amino acids: CAWSARAGYNEQFF. The DNA for the CDR3 is TGTGCCTGGAGTGCCCGAGCGGGGTACAATGAGCAGTTCTTC.

This clonotype has ten or more counts. V and J are TRBV5-4 and TRBJ1-3; no reliable D call. CDR3 length equals 13 residues. Germline values: CDR1 SGHNT, CDR2 YYREEE (reference sequence). Trimming removed 1 base at V and 3 bases at J, with 5 bases between. The CDR3 spells CASSLSGGNTIYF. The CDR3 DNA sequence: TGTGCCAGCAGCTTGTCTGGTGGAAACACCATATATTTT.

This clonotype came up a few times. The rearrangement uses TRBV15 and TRBJ2-5; possible D gene TRBD1, 5 bases. There are 17 residues in the CDR3. Per the germline V gene, CDR1 is LNHNV and CDR2 is YYDKDF (reference sequence). V gave up 6 bases and J gave up 5 bases, with 25 bases separating them. DNA for the CDR3: TGTGCCACCAGGCAGAGATGGGGCAGTCCCCTGGGGGAGACCCAGTACTTC. Translating it yields CATRQRWGSPLGETQYF.

This clonotype is medium-sized (0.01 to 0.1%) in the sample. The chain employs TRBV7-2 and TRBJ1-1; 9 bases are a match to TRBD1. Germline-derived CDR1 and CDR2 are SGHTA and FQGNSA. This CDR3 spans 14 amino acids. Trimming removed 5 bases from V and 7 bases from J; junction bases left unmatched: 8. In DNA form, the CDR3 reads TGTGCCAGCAGCCCGGGACAGGGAGAAGGTGAAGCTTTCTTT. This translates into CASSPGQGEGEAFF.

Concerning this clonotype: The likely explanation is a read error, given a far larger clone one base away. V and J are TRBV6-5 and TRBJ1-1; D is uncertain. This CDR3 spans 13 amino acids. CDR1 and CDR2 (germline): MNHEY, SVGAGI. V gave up 5 bases and J gave up 8 bases, with 15 bases separating them. CDR3 bases: TGTGCCAGCAGTGAGGCAGTAACTATAGAAGCTTTCTTT. It specifies CASSEAVTIEAFF.

This clonotype is medium-sized by share. The chain couples TRBV19 to TRBJ2-1, with a tentative D call TRBD2 (6 bases). Trimming removed 4 bases at V and 9 bases at J, with 19 bases between. CDR1 is LNHDA and CDR2 is SQIVND in the germline V gene (reference sequence). The CDR3 loop spans 15 amino acids. CDR3 amino acids: CASSTSGLAWGEQFF. In nucleotides, the CDR3 is TGTGCCAGTAGTACCTCGGGACTGGCCTGGGGTGAGCAGTTCTTC.

Sample share makes this clonotype medium-sized (0.01 to 0.1%). This chain connects TRBV6-2 or TRBV6-3 to TRBJ1-1; the D is unclear. Trimming took off 6 bases at V and 5 bases at J, with 10 bases between the two ends. The CDR3 loop spans 12 amino acids. Germline V gene lookup returns CDR1 MNHEY and CDR2 SVGEGT. The DNA for the CDR3 is TGTGCCAGCAGCCCCAGGAGGACTGAAGCTTTCTTT. It translates to CASSPRRTEAFF.

Ten or more counts support this clonotype. The chain couples TRBV10-3 to TRBJ1-2, with 10 bases identical to TRBD1. V was pared by 10 bases and J by 3 bases, with 11 bases of the junction left unmatched. Germline V gene lookup returns CDR1 ENHRY and CDR2 SYGVKD. The CDR3 runs 15 residues. The CDR3 loop is CASQRDRGPHYGYTF. CDR3 nucleotide sequence: TGTGCCAGCCAACGGGACAGGGGCCCTCACTATGGCTACACCTTC.

This clonotype has at least ten counts. V gene TRBV19 combines with J gene TRBJ1-5; D gene unclear. Trimming pared 6 bases from V and 0 bases from J, leaving 9 bases between. The CDR3 runs 14 residues. Germline CDR1 LNHDA, CDR2 SQIVND (reference sequence). CDR3 coding DNA: TGTGCCAGTAGCAGGTCCTATAGCAATCAGCCCCAGCATTTT. This sequence encodes CASSRSYSNQPQHF.

The table lists this clonotype with many counts. The V call is TRBV18, the J call TRBJ2-7, with D possibly TRBD2 on 7 matching bases. Trimming removed 1 base at V and 5 bases at J, with 12 bases between. From germline, CDR1 is KGHSH and CDR2 LQKENI. The CDR3 contains 14 residues. This CDR3 reads CASSPRGGGHEQYF. The CDR3 DNA is TGTGCCAGCTCACCACGGGGAGGGGGGCACGAGCAGTACTTC.

In this sample, this clonotype turned up many times. The V call is TRBV29-1, the J call TRBJ2-4; 8 nucleotides match TRBD1. This CDR3 has 14 amino acids. V dropped 7 bases and J dropped 4; count of bases not matched to a gene: 9. CDR1 and CDR2 from the germline V gene are SQVTM and ANQGSEA. Written as DNA, the CDR3 is TGCAGCGCCTTGACAGGGGTAGAGAAAAACATTCAGTACTTC. The encoded protein is CSALTGVEKNIQYF.

This clonotype showed up many times. The chain combines TRBV12-3 or TRBV12-4 with TRBJ1-2, with D possibly matching TRBD1 (6 bases). The CDR3 runs 14 residues. V lost 3 bases, J lost 6 bases, and 14 bases lay in between. In nucleotides, the CDR3 is TGTGCCAGCAGTTTTTCTTTGGGGGCTCATGGCTACACCTTC. It codes for CASSFSLGAHGYTF.

This clonotype has at least ten counts. J is TRBJ2-3 and V is TRBV7-9, with TRBD2 matching 9 bases. The CDR3 is made up of 16 amino acids. Looked up from germline, CDR1 is SEHNR and CDR2 is FQNEAQ (reference sequence). The V and J ends lost 0 bases and 5 bases, in that order; junction bases with no gene match: 6. CDR3 amino acids: CASSLASGRDRDTQYF. CDR3 nucleotide sequence: TGTGCCAGCAGCTTAGCTAGCGGGAGAGACCGAGATACGCAGTATTTT.

This clonotype was picked up many times. The chain links TRBV7-9 to TRBJ1-2; D call uncertain. V dropped 6 bases and J dropped 8 bases, with 13 bases sitting between them. Per germline, CDR1 SEHNR and CDR2 FQNEAQ (reference sequence). The CDR3 sequence is 12 residues long. CDR3 nucleotides: TGTGCCAGCAGTCCTCAGGATCGAGGCTACACCTTC. It yields the protein CASSPQDRGYTF.

This clonotype is labeled medium-sized (0.01 to 0.1%). V is TRBV7-9 and J is TRBJ2-1; D may be TRBD1 or TRBD2 (6 bases each). Trimming took 1 base from V and 4 from J, leaving 17 bases between them. Per germline, CDR1 SEHNR and CDR2 FQNEAQ (reference sequence). The CDR3 sequence is 17 residues long. CDR3 loop: CASSLDVMGAGYNEQFF. The CDR3 nucleotides are TGTGCCAGCAGCTTAGATGTGATGGGGGCGGGATACAATGAGCAGTTCTTC.

This clonotype is labeled medium-sized. CDR3: CASSRDWGGTGELFF. In DNA, the CDR3 is TGTGCCAGCAGCCGGGACTGGGGGGGCACCGGGGAGCTGTTTTTT. The chain combines TRBV27 with TRBJ2-2; 7 nucleotides align to TRBD2. The junction had 8 bases not matched to a gene; V was cut back by 6 bases and J by 4 bases. Germline V gives CDR1 MNHEY, CDR2 SMNVEV (reference sequence). CDR3 length: 15 residues.

In its sample, this clonotype ranks as medium-sized (0.01 to 0.1%). The gene calls are TRBV6-1 and TRBJ2-7; D may be TRBD1 or TRBD2 (5 bases each). In germline, CDR1 is MNHNS, CDR2 SASEGT. The CDR3 covers 17 residues. V was shortened by 6 bases and J by 5 bases, with 26 bases between the two germline ends. CDR3 nucleotide sequence: TGTGCCAGCAGGGTCGCCAGAGTGAGGGGTGTGGGGGACGAGCAGTACTTC. Amino acids: CASRVARVRGVGDEQYF.

This clonotype showed up many times. The rearrangement joins TRBV7-9 to TRBJ2-7; TRBD2 agrees at 10 bases. Germline V gene data show CDR1 as SEHNR and CDR2 as FQNEAQ (reference sequence). The CDR3 is made up of 15 amino acids. The J segment lost 3 bases and the V segment lost 1 base, leaving 3 bases of the junction unmatched. The CDR3 region has the DNA TGTGCCAGCAGCTTAGTCACTAGCGGGATCTACGAGCAGTACTTC. It codes for CASSLVTSGIYEQYF.